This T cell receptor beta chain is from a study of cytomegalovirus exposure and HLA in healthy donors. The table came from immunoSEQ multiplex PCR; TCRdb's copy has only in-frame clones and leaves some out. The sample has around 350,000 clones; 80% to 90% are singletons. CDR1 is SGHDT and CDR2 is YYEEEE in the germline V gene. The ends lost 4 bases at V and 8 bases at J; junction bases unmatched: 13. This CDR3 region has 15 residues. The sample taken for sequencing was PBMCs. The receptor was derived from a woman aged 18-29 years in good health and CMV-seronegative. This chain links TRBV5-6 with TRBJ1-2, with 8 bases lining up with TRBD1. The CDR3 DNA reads TGTGCCAGCAGCCTAGGACAGGGAGATGGGCGCGGCTACACCTTC. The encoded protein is CASSLGQGDGRGYTF. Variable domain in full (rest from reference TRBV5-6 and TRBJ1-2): DAGVTQSPTHLIKTRGQQVTLRCSPKSGHDTVSWYQQALGQGPQFIFQYYEEEERQRGNFPDRFSGHQFPNYSSELNVNALLLGDSALYLCASSLGQGDGRGYTFGSGTRLTVV.